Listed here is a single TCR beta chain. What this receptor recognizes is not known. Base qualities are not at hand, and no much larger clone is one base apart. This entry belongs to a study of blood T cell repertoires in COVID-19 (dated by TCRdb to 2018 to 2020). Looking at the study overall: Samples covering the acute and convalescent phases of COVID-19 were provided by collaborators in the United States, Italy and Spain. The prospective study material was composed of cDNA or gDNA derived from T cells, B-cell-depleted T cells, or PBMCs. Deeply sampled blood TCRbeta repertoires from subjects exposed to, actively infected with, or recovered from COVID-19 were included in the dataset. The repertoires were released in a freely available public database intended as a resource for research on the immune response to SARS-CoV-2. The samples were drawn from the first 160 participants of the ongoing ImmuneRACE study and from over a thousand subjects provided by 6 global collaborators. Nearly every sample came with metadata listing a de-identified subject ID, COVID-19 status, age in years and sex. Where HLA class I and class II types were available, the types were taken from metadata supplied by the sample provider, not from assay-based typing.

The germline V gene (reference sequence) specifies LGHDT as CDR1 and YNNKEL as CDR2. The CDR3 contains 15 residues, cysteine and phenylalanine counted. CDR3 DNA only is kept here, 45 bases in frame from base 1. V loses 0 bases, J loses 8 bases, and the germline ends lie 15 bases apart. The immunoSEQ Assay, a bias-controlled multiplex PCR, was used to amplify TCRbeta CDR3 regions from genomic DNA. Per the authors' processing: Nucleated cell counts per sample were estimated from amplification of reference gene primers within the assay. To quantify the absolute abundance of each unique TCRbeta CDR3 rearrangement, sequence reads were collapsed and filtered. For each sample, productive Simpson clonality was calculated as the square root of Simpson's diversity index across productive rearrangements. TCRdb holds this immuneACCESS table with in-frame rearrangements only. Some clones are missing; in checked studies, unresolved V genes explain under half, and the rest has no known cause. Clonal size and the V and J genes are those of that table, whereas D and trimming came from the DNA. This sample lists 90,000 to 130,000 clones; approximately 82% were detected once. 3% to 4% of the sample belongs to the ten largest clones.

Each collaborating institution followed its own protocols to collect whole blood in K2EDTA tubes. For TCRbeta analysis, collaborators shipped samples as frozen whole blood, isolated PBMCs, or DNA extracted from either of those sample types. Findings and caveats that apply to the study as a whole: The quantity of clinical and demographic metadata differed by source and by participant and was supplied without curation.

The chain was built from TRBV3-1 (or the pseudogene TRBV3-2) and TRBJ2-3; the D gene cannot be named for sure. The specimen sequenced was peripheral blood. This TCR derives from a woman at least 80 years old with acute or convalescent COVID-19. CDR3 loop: CASSQDPTVRSTQYF. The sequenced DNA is TGTGCCAGCAGCCAAGATCCGACTGTCCGGAGTACGCAGTATTTT.